This record covers a single TCR beta chain. This sample is drawn from a study of shared T cell receptors in the human thymus. Profiled with immunoSEQ multiplex PCR; TCRdb holds only in-frame clones, not every one. The profile shows 700,000 or so clones, approximately 83% of them singletons. CDR3 size: 15 residues. The V end lost 0 bases, the J end lost 8 bases, and 16 bases lay between the germline ends. Germline CDR1 LNHNV, CDR2 YYDKDF (reference sequence). The same specimen was also included in a second study, on human thymus T cells. In that study: Thymic tissue was derived from resections collected during corrective heart surgery. V and J gene usage appeared biased in thymic and blood repertoires. Thymic repertoires overlap heavily among unrelated individuals, related research has reported.

The chain couples TRBV15 to TRBJ1-2; D unresolved. The sequenced sample consisted of thymocytes. This TCR was recovered from a girl under two years old with a congenital heart defect. The CDR3 nucleotides are TGTGCCACCAGCAGAGATGGAGGTGCCGGTAGGGGCTACACCTTC. It yields the protein CATSRDGGAGRGYTF.